This is a list of T cell receptor beta chains from one sample in a study of CD8+ T cells in alopecia areata. Here immunoSEQ multiplex PCR was the method, and the copy in TCRdb shows in-frame clones only, minus some. Among 130,000 to 150,000 clones listed, 80% to 90% were seen once. The sequencing used CD8+ T cells sorted from blood, collected at week 4, from a patient treated with tofacitinib. The receptor source for this set is a human donor with alopecia areata. Each CDR3 is given with its conserved first and last residue. D genes are given only for firm matches. Clone sizes are given selectively: once, few, many, or a class where the clone is expanded.

d_gene,j_gene,abundance,v_gene,CDR3aa,CDR3nt
TRBD1,TRBJ1-1,.,TRBV5-1,CASSGGQGSTEAFF,TGCGCCAGCAGCGGAGGACAGGGGAGCACTGAAGCTTTCTTT
TRBD2,TRBJ2-7,.,TRBV7-9,CASSLVAGLYEQYF,TGTGCCAGCAGCTTAGTAGCGGGGCTCTACGAGCAGTACTTC
TRBD1,TRBJ2-1,.,TRBV2,CASSGSGPNRGYNEQFF,TGTGCCAGCAGTGGCAGTGGTCCAAACAGGGGTTACAATGAGCAGTTCTTC
.,TRBJ2-2,.,TRBV12-5,CASGSPSQASGELFF,TGTGCTAGTGGTTCCCCTAGCCAGGCTTCCGGGGAGCTGTTTTTT
.,TRBJ1-2,.,TRBV19,CASSLDRPNYGYTF,TGTGCCAGTAGTCTCGACAGGCCTAACTATGGCTACACCTTC
TRBD1,TRBJ2-6,.,TRBV29-1,CSVERDRGDPGANVLTF,TGCAGCGTTGAAAGGGACAGGGGAGACCCTGGGGCCAACGTCCTGACTTTC
.,TRBJ2-1,.,TRBV7-9,CASSLAGIDEQFF,TGTGCCAGCAGCTTAGCTGGGATCGATGAGCAGTTCTTC
.,TRBJ2-3,.,TRBV13,CASSSRDDTLDTQYF,TGTGCCAGCAGCTCCCGGGACGATACGCTGGATACGCAGTATTTT
TRBD1,TRBJ2-1,.,TRBV29-1,CSVEEGTGINEQFF,TGCAGCGTTGAAGAGGGGACAGGGATCAATGAGCAGTTCTTC
.,TRBJ2-7,.,TRBV7-2,CASSSQAYEQYF,TGTGCCAGCAGCTCCCAGGCCTACGAGCAGTACTTC
.,TRBJ2-7,.,TRBV27,CASSSSPTGSSYEQYF,TGTGCCAGCAGTTCCTCACCCACAGGGAGCTCCTACGAGCAGTACTTC
.,TRBJ2-5,.,TRBV6-5,CASSTGVETQYF,TGTGCCAGCAGTACTGGAGTCGAGACCCAGTACTTC
TRBD1,TRBJ2-1,.,TRBV18,CASSPRTGLYSYNEQFF,TGTGCCAGCTCACCAAGGACAGGACTCTACTCCTACAATGAGCAGTTCTTC
.,TRBJ2-7,.,TRBV29-1,CSVDGQGNYEQYF,TGCAGCGTTGATGGGCAGGGGAACTACGAGCAGTACTTC
TRBD1,TRBJ1-1,once,TRBV4-1,CASSPGTGVMNTEAFF,TGCGCCAGCAGCCCTGGGACAGGGGTAATGAACACTGAAGCTTTCTTT
.,TRBJ2-7,.,TRBV27,CASSLYGLEQYF,TGTGCCAGCAGTTTATACGGGCTCGAGCAGTACTTC
.,TRBJ2-1,.,TRBV4-3,CASSQDQEGREIYNEQFF,TGCGCCAGCAGCCAAGATCAGGAAGGCAGGGAGATCTACAATGAGCAGTTCTTC
TRBD2,TRBJ2-1,.,TRBV5-4,CASSLLAGGSYNEQFF,TGTGCCAGCAGCTTACTAGCGGGGGGCTCCTACAATGAGCAGTTCTTC